This entry lists 20 T cell receptor beta chains sequenced from one sample in a study of blood T cell repertoires in COVID-19. Here immunoSEQ multiplex PCR was the method, and the copy in TCRdb shows in-frame clones only, minus some. The sample gives about 150,000 clones, around 85% of which show up once; under 4.5% is in the top ten. Sample: peripheral blood. The receptors stem from a woman in her seventies with acute or convalescent COVID-19.

V usage is TRBV6-1 and J usage is TRBJ2-7; possible D gene TRBD2, 5 bases. The CDR3 runs 13 residues. V gave up 0 bases and J gave up 7 bases, with 10 bases separating them. Germline V gene data show CDR1 as MNHNS and CDR2 as SASEGT. CDR3 bases: TGTGCCAGCAGTGAAGCGCGAGGGTGGGAGCAGTACTTC. Amino acid sequence: CASSEARGWEQYF.

The CDR3 reads CASSSQQGYNEKLFF. CDR3 nucleotide sequence: TGTGCCAGCAGTTCCCAACAGGGCTATAATGAAAAACTGTTTTTT. This chain links TRBV6-5 with TRBJ1-4, with D possibly TRBD1 on 6 matching bases. The CDR3 is 15 residues long. The V and J ends lost 4 bases and 4 bases respectively, with 13 bases between them. In germline, CDR1 is MNHEY, CDR2 SVGAGI.

This CDR3 is CASSSAGTGFTGELFF. The CDR3 region has the DNA TGCGCCAGCAGCTCCGCCGGGACAGGATTTACCGGGGAGCTGTTTTTT. This rearrangement joins TRBV5-1 to TRBJ2-2; 8 bases are a match to TRBD1. The trim removed 3 bases at V and 5 bases at J, leaving 9 bases unmatched. This CDR3 is built from 16 residues. The germline V gene encodes CDR1 SGHRS and CDR2 YFSETQ. The whole variable domain, remainder taken from reference TRBV5-1 and TRBJ2-2, is KAGVTQTPRYLIKTRGQQVTLSCSPISGHRSVSWYQQTPGQGLQFLFEYFSETQRNKGNFPGRFSGRQFSNSRSEMNVSTLELGDSALYLCASSSAGTGFTGELFFGEGSRLTVL.

The V gene is TRBV4-1, the J gene TRBJ2-2; 9 nucleotides line up with TRBD1. Trimming removed 1 base from V and 5 bases from J; junction bases left unmatched: 8. The CDR3 spans 17 residues. The germline CDR1 and CDR2 sequences are MGHRA and YSYEKL. The CDR3 region is CASSQGPGTGKTGELFF. The CDR3 DNA follows: TGCGCCAGCAGCCAAGGACCCGGGACAGGGAAAACCGGGGAGCTGTTTTTT.

This rearrangement joins TRBV11-2 to TRBJ1-1; TRBD1 aligns across 7 bases. V trimming: 4 bases; J trimming: 3 bases; junction bases outside the gene matches: 5. The CDR3 runs to 14 residues. Germline values: CDR1 SGHAT, CDR2 FQNNGV. CDR3 in DNA: TGTGCCAGCAGCTCCGACAGGGTGTACACTGAAGCTTTCTTT. As protein: CASSSDRVYTEAFF. The full variable domain, with the rest looked up from reference TRBV11-2 and TRBJ1-1, is EAGVAQSPRYKIIEKRQSVAFWCNPISGHATLYWYQQILGQGPKLLIQFQNNGVVDDSQLPKDRFSAERLKGVDSTLKIQPAKLEDSAVYLCASSSDRVYTEAFFGQGTRLTVV.

V is TRBV28 and J is TRBJ2-3, with 10 bases lining up with TRBD1. The germline CDR1 and CDR2 sequences are MDHEN and SYDVKM. V was pared by 2 bases and J by 4 bases, with 9 bases of the junction left unmatched. The CDR3 totals 17 residues. As DNA, the CDR3 is TGTGCCAGCAGTTTAACGGGACAGGGGAAACGGTCAGATACGCAGTATTTT. The encoded protein is CASSLTGQGKRSDTQYF.

This clone was counted only a few times. The genes are TRBV14 and TRBJ1-1, with 8 bases lining up with TRBD1. The CDR3 sequence is 15 residues long. CDR1 and CDR2 (germline): SGHDN, FVKESK. With 5 bases clipped from V and 5 bases from J, the junction kept 10 bases outside the gene matches. This CDR3 reads CASSGRQGPWTEAFF. CDR3 sequence (DNA): TGTGCCAGCAGCGGTCGACAGGGGCCATGGACTGAAGCTTTCTTT.

The chain links TRBV4-1 to TRBJ1-4; possible D gene TRBD1, 5 bases. The V and J ends lost 3 bases and 4 bases respectively, with 12 bases between them. Germline assignment: CDR1 MGHRA and CDR2 YSYEKL. The CDR3 is made up of 15 amino acids. The chain's CDR3 is CASSQGGGNNEKLFF. The CDR3 DNA reads as TGCGCCAGCAGCCAGGGGGGGGGAAATAATGAAAAACTGTTTTTT.

This CDR3 is CASSSTGNGNTEAFF. For the CDR3, the DNA is TGCGCCAGCAGCTCTACCGGGAACGGGAACACTGAAGCTTTCTTT. The chain has TRBV5-1 and TRBJ1-1; D is unresolved. The CDR3 is 15 amino acids. V lost 3 bases to trimming and J lost 1 base, with 13 bases between them. Germline V gene sequence: CDR1 SGHRS, CDR2 YFSETQ.

The chain couples TRBV7-9 to TRBJ1-1, with D unclear. The germline V gene encodes CDR1 SEHNR and CDR2 FQNEAQ (reference sequence). This CDR3 region has 13 residues. V was clipped by 5 bases and J by 4 bases, with 11 bases between them. CDR3 sequence reads: CASSRSAGTEAFF. As DNA, the CDR3 is TGTGCCAGCAGCCGGTCGGCGGGCACTGAAGCTTTCTTT.

The chain uses TRBV7-2 and TRBJ2-7, with D possibly matching TRBD1 (6 bases). The germline V gene has CDR1 SGHTA and CDR2 FQGNSA. V lost 5 bases, J lost 0 bases, and 14 bases lay in between. This CDR3 contains 15 residues. The CDR3 DNA reads as TGTGCCAGCAGCACCCAGACAGGAAACTCCTACGAGCAGTACTTC. Protein: CASSTQTGNSYEQYF.

The J gene is TRBJ1-1, the V gene TRBV20-1, with D maybe TRBD1 (5 bases). Germline CDR1 reads DFQATT; CDR2 reads SNEGSKA (reference sequence). The CDR3 contains 10 residues. The CDR3 DNA sequence: TGCCGCGGGGGGAGTTTTGAAGCTTTCTTT. It specifies CRGGSFEAFF.

CDR3: CASSQEPGRGSYEQYF. CDR3 in DNA: TGCGCCAGCAGCCAAGAACCCGGGAGGGGCTCCTACGAGCAGTACTTC. This chain uses TRBV4-3 with TRBJ2-7; 8 nucleotides align to TRBD2. The CDR3 spans 16 residues. J lost 0 bases, V lost 0 bases, and 4 bases had no gene match. In germline, CDR1 is LGHNA, CDR2 YSLEER.

About this clone itself: Other DNA sequences from this sample encode an identical CDR3 as well. The V gene is TRBV7-2, the J gene TRBJ1-6; D not certain. CDR1 and CDR2 (germline): SGHTA, FQGNSA. Trimming took 0 bases from V and 7 from J, leaving 7 bases between them. This CDR3 comprises 14 residues. The DNA for the CDR3 is TGTGCCAGCAGCTTAGCGGCCGGGAATTCACCCCTCCACTTT. As protein: CASSLAAGNSPLHF.

V and J are TRBV18 and TRBJ2-5, with 9 bases aligning to TRBD1. The germline CDR1 and CDR2 sequences are KGHSH and LQKENI. The junction had 0 bases not matched to a gene; V was cut back by 3 bases and J by 1 base. This CDR3 has 14 residues. The CDR3 region has the DNA TGTGCCAGCTCACCGGACAGGGGCCAAGAGACCCAGTACTTC. Amino acid sequence: CASSPDRGQETQYF.

There are many counts of this clone. The chain is built from TRBV7-2 and TRBJ1-5; D unclear. Germline V gene sequence: CDR1 SGHTA, CDR2 FQGNSA. The CDR3 sequence is 14 residues long. The V end was cut by 0 bases, the J end by 8 bases, with 11 bases between. The chain's CDR3 is CASSLAVVREPQHF. For the CDR3, the DNA is TGTGCCAGCAGCTTAGCGGTAGTACGGGAGCCCCAGCATTTT.

This chain joins TRBV3-1 (or the pseudogene TRBV3-2) and TRBJ1-2; D is unclear. The CDR3 loop spans 16 amino acids. Trimming pared 0 bases from V and 5 bases from J, leaving 16 bases between. Per germline, CDR1 LGHDT and CDR2 YNNKEL (reference sequence). In nucleotides, the CDR3 is TGTGCCAGCAGCCAAGATCGGGTAAAGCGACCTTATGGCTACACCTTC. Translated: CASSQDRVKRPYGYTF.

The chain joins TRBV28 to TRBJ2-1, with 9 bases that match TRBD1. After removal of 6 bases from V and 1 base from J, the junction contained 10 bases not matched to a gene. The CDR3 extends over 17 amino acids. Germline V gives CDR1 MDHEN, CDR2 SYDVKM. CDR3 sequence (DNA): TGTGCCAGCAGGAGCCGGGACAGGGCGACTTCCTACAATGAGCAGTTCTTC. The encoded protein is CASRSRDRATSYNEQFF.

The DNA of the CDR3 is TGCGCCAGCAGCCAAGCTGAGGGGGCGATTTATGGCTACACCTTC. As protein: CASSQAEGAIYGYTF. The chain uses TRBV4-1 and TRBJ1-2; 7 bases align to TRBD1. Per the germline V gene, CDR1 is MGHRA and CDR2 is YSYEKL. The CDR3 covers 15 residues. V shed 1 base, J shed 5 bases, and the junction held 7 bases outside the gene matches.

The V and J genes are TRBV6-5 and TRBJ2-3; TRBD1 might be the D (5 bases). CDR1 and CDR2 (germline): MNHEY, SVGAGI. Trimming removed 2 bases from V and 1 base from J, with 10 bases in between. The CDR3 runs to 15 residues. CDR3 loop: CASSYRVGGTDTQYF. CDR3 bases: TGTGCCAGCAGTTACCGGGTAGGGGGCACAGATACGCAGTATTTT.